The clone carrying this T cell receptor (beta chain) came up many times. The antigen is unknown. The data are from a study of CD8 T cells in ankylosing spondylitis. In making TCR beta libraries, quantitative 5'-RACE with molecular barcodes was used. TCRdb recomputed calls from the 5' RACE reads with MiXCR, one row per CDR3 protein. Of around 75,000 distinct CDR3 sequences detected, approximately 5.3% appear once; the ten largest clones hold about 2.2%. Trimming shortened V by 1 base and J by 0 bases, and 17 bases separated the two germline ends. CDR3 length: 19 amino acids. Germline CDR1 and CDR2: SGHRS and YFSETQ. Study conclusions and caveats: Seemingly characteristic of ankylosing spondylitis blood was a TCR beta motif consisting of roughly 8 highly homologous variants. Disease-linked clones were reportedly significantly enriched in matched ankylosing spondylitis synovial fluid. Earlier work had already found some motif variants in reactive arthritis synovial fluid and blood.

The source of this sequence is a male donor with ankylosing spondylitis or in good health (not recorded which). Material for sequencing was blood, either unsorted or a sorted T cell fraction (not recorded which). The chain links TRBV5-1 to TRBJ2-6; the D gene is possibly TRBD2 (5 bases). The CDR3 is CASSLQPAPGSSGANVLTF. The CDR3 DNA reads TGCGCCAGCAGCTTGCAGCCCGCGCCGGGGAGCTCTGGGGCCAACGTCCTGACTTTC. The whole variable domain, filled in from reference TRBV5-1 and TRBJ2-6, reads KAGVTQTPRYLIKTRGQQVTLSCSPISGHRSVSWYQQTPGQGLQFLFEYFSETQRNKGNFPGRFSGRQFSNSRSEMNVSTLELGDSALYLCASSLQPAPGSSGANVLTFGAGSRLTVL.